These 26 T cell receptor beta chains came from one sample sequenced in a study of T-cell reconstitution after alpha-beta-depleted transplantation in children. It was with unique molecular identifiers that the TCRbeta library was prepared. In TCRdb, the PCR reads were re-called with MiXCR into one record per CDR3 protein. The profile shows about 250,000 distinct CDR3 sequences, 20% to 30% of them singletons. The sample was PBMCs, mostly from graft donor cells, taken 360 days after TCRalphabeta/CD19-depleted stem cell transplant. These receptors all come from a female patient between 2 and 10 years old who had a stem cell transplant for congenital amegakaryocytic thrombocytopenia, so the T cells may come from the graft donor.

This rearrangement joins TRBV4-1 to TRBJ1-5; D is possibly TRBD1 (6 bases). V lost 2 bases and J lost 6, with 17 bases in between. Germline V CDR1 and CDR2: MGHRA, YSYEKL. The CDR3 has 16 amino acids. In DNA form, the CDR3 reads TGCGCCAGCAGCCAATCCCCACTACAGGGTACTCAGCCCCAGCATTTT. Translating it yields CASSQSPLQGTQPQHF.

The chain combines TRBV28 with TRBJ2-1; the D gene is possibly TRBD2 (7 bases). Per the germline V gene, CDR1 is MDHEN and CDR2 is SYDVKM. V was shortened by 1 base and J by 5 bases, with 12 bases between the two germline ends. The CDR3 is made up of 15 amino acids. The CDR3 sequence is CASSLLGGPHNEQFF. The CDR3 DNA reads TGTGCCAGCAGTTTATTGGGGGGGCCCCACAATGAGCAGTTCTTC.

This rearrangement joins TRBV7-6 to TRBJ2-1, with D hard to call. This CDR3 has 16 amino acids. Trimming shortened V by 5 bases and J by 3 bases, and 17 bases separated the two germline ends. Germline V gene sequence: CDR1 SGHVS, CDR2 FNYEAQ. The CDR3 coding sequence is TGTGCCAGCAGCCAAACGGCAAGTACACACTACAATGAGCAGTTCTTC. It encodes CASSQTASTHYNEQFF.

The rearrangement links TRBV19 to TRBJ2-6; the D is unclear. Trimming removed 3 bases from V and 2 bases from J, with 8 bases in between. The CDR3 is 15 amino acids. Germline CDR1 LNHDA, CDR2 SQIVND (reference sequence). As DNA, the CDR3 is TGTGCCAGTAGTATCCACAGAGCTGGGGCCAACGTCCTGACTTTC. This codes for CASSIHRAGANVLTF.

The J gene is TRBJ2-7, the V gene TRBV7-2; 10 nucleotides line up with TRBD1. Trimming took 4 bases from V and 6 from J; bases not matched to a gene: 3. The CDR3 consists of 13 residues. Germline V gene data show CDR1 as SGHTA and CDR2 as FQGNSA. The CDR3 DNA sequence: TGTGCCAGCAGCTCGACAGGGGGCCGCGAGCAGTACTTC. This gives the protein CASSSTGGREQYF.

This chain connects TRBV12-3 or TRBV12-4 to TRBJ2-3; weak D call: TRBD2 (6 bases). This CDR3 is 15 amino acids long. Trimming cost V 5 bases and J 3 bases, with 15 bases left between them. CDR3 protein: CASSRSGRGTDTQYF. The CDR3 DNA follows: TGTGCCAGCAGTCGTAGCGGACGGGGGACAGATACGCAGTATTTT.

The chain joins TRBV7-2 to TRBJ2-7, with 9 nucleotides matching TRBD1. J was trimmed by 6 bases and V by 1 base; bases with no gene match: 7. The CDR3 runs to 15 residues. Per germline, CDR1 SGHTA and CDR2 FQGNSA. The CDR3 region has the DNA TGTGCCAGCAGCTTAGTTTCGGGACAGGGACGCGAGCAGTACTTC. Its protein product is CASSLVSGQGREQYF.

The rearrangement links TRBV3-1 to TRBJ2-7; tentatively, D is TRBD2 (5 bases). With 4 bases removed from V and 5 bases from J, the gap between germline ends came to 12 bases. CDR3 length: 13 amino acids. Germline V gives CDR1 LGHDT, CDR2 YNNKEL (reference sequence). Here the CDR3 DNA reads TGTGCCAGCAGCCGAGGGAGTACCGACGAGCAGTACTTC. As protein: CASSRGSTDEQYF.

This clonotype appeared many times. This sequence joins TRBV25-1 and TRBJ2-7; TRBD1 aligns across 7 bases. Germline CDR1 reads MGHDK; CDR2 reads SYGVNS. The CDR3 sequence is 10 residues long. Losses at the gene ends were 4 bases for V and 12 bases for J; bases not matched to a gene: 3. Here the CDR3 DNA reads TGTGCCAGCAGTGGGACAGGAGTGTACTTC. Amino acids: CASSGTGVYF.

Written as DNA, the CDR3 is TGTGCCAGCAGCCCCGCCTTATATACCGAGGACAGGGCGGCAGAGACCCAGTACTTC. Its translation: CASSPALYTEDRAAETQYF. The chain employs TRBV11-2 and TRBJ2-5; 8 positions agree with TRBD1. This CDR3 contains 19 residues. Germline V gives CDR1 SGHAT, CDR2 FQNNGV. V shed 5 bases, J shed 4 bases, and the junction held 21 bases outside the gene matches.

This clonotype has a handful of counts. The chain uses TRBV4-1 and TRBJ2-5; D could derive from TRBD1 or TRBD2 (5 bases each). The V gene's germline CDR1 is MGHRA and CDR2 YSYEKL. The CDR3 is made up of 17 amino acids. V was pared by 2 bases and J by 7 bases, with 23 bases between. CDR3 bases: TGCGCCAGCAGCCAACCGACAGACGCAGGCCGACTAAGGACCCAGTACTTC. Translating gives CASSQPTDAGRLRTQYF.

The V and J genes are TRBV18 and TRBJ2-1; TRBD2 matches at 10 bases. This CDR3 spans 16 amino acids. Germline values: CDR1 KGHSH, CDR2 LQKENI. The trim removed 3 bases at V and 3 bases at J, leaving 5 bases unmatched. The CDR3: CASSPLAGVSYNEQFF. CDR3 sequence (DNA): TGTGCCAGCTCACCTCTAGCGGGAGTAAGCTACAATGAGCAGTTCTTC.

This clonotype was counted only a few times. The genes are TRBV9 and TRBJ2-7; 7 bases fit TRBD2. Germline CDR1 SGDLS, CDR2 YYNGEE. V was pared by 0 bases and J by 0 bases, with 12 bases of the junction left unmatched. The CDR3 has 18 residues. CDR3 amino acids: CASSVGVGAGDVSYEQYF. The CDR3, as DNA: TGTGCCAGCAGCGTAGGTGTGGGTGCGGGAGACGTCTCCTACGAGCAGTACTTC.

In its sample, this clonotype was seen a few times. This sequence joins TRBV12-3 or TRBV12-4 and TRBJ1-2; D may be TRBD1 (6 bases). Trimming took off 6 bases at V and 4 bases at J, with 9 bases between the two ends. The CDR3 contains 12 residues. CDR3 in amino acids: CASRTGRYGYTF. Here the CDR3 DNA reads TGTGCCAGCAGGACAGGTCGCTATGGCTACACCTTC.

In DNA form, the CDR3 reads TGTGCCAGCAGCCCCCGGATGGGTTCCTACGAGCAGTACTTC. Encoded protein: CASSPRMGSYEQYF. J is TRBJ2-7 and V is TRBV5-4; D is unclear. Trimming took off 4 bases at V and 1 base at J, with 12 bases between the two ends. Germline CDR1 reads SGHNT; CDR2 reads YYREEE (reference sequence). This CDR3 has 14 amino acids.

This clonotype was seen only a few times. The rearrangement uses TRBV5-5 and TRBJ2-7; D gene unclear. Germline CDR1 is SGHKS and CDR2 is YYEKEE (reference sequence). V lost 1 base and J lost 3, with 2 bases in between. The CDR3 totals 11 residues. This CDR3 is CASSLHYEQYF. The DNA of the CDR3 is TGTGCCAGCAGCTTGCACTACGAGCAGTACTTC.

In its sample, this clonotype was seen a few times. The chain links TRBV12-3 or TRBV12-4 to TRBJ1-2; 7 nucleotides agree with TRBD1. V shed 6 bases, J shed 6 bases, and the junction held 7 bases outside the gene matches. The CDR3 is 13 residues long. As DNA, the CDR3 is TGTGCCAGCAGGCCGACAGGGTTGGATGGCTACACCTTC. It translates to CASRPTGLDGYTF.

The V gene is TRBV7-6, the J gene TRBJ1-5; D is ambiguous. CDR1 is SGHVS and CDR2 is FNYEAQ in the germline V gene. The CDR3 spans 15 residues. Trimming cost V 2 bases and J 4 bases, with 12 bases left between them. For the CDR3, the DNA is TGTGCCAGCAGCTTAAGTGCAGCCACGAATCAGCCCCAGCATTTT. Its translation: CASSLSAATNQPQHF.

The chain couples TRBV15 to TRBJ2-2; TRBD2 agrees at 11 bases. Germline V gene data show CDR1 as LNHNV and CDR2 as YYDKDF (reference sequence). The CDR3 contains 17 residues. V gave up 1 base and J gave up 1 base; unmatched junction bases: 2. The CDR3 region is CATSRGLAGLNTGELFF. The CDR3 DNA is TGTGCCACCAGCAGAGGACTAGCGGGGCTGAACACCGGGGAGCTGTTTTTT.

V and J are TRBV30 and TRBJ1-1; D unresolved. CDR3 length: 11 residues. Trimming took off 3 bases at V and 4 bases at J, with 6 bases between the two ends. Germline V gene lookup returns CDR1 GTSNPN and CDR2 SVGIG (reference sequence). The DNA of the CDR3 is TGTGCCTGGAGCCGACGCACTGAAGCTTTCTTT. This encodes CAWSRRTEAFF. Complete variable domain (other parts from reference TRBV30 and TRBJ1-1): SQTIHQWPATLVQPVGSPLSLECTVEGTSNPNLYWYRQAAGRGLQLLFYSVGIGQISSEVPQNLSASRPQDRQFILSSKKLLLSDSGFYLCAWSRRTEAFFGQGTRLTVV.

This chain links TRBV7-9 with TRBJ1-3; D is undetermined. The V gene's germline CDR1 is SEHNR and CDR2 FQNEAQ (reference sequence). CDR3 size: 16 residues. The V gene lost 4 bases and the J gene lost 0 bases, with 13 bases spanning the gap. The chain's CDR3 is CASSSLTVGSGNTIYF. The CDR3, as DNA: TGTGCCAGCAGCTCCCTAACAGTCGGCTCTGGAAACACCATATATTTT.

This clonotype was detected only a few times. The gene calls are TRBV6-1 and TRBJ1-5, with no clear D. Germline CDR1 reads MNHNS; CDR2 reads SASEGT. This CDR3 comprises 15 residues. The V end was cut by 2 bases, the J end by 6 bases, with 14 bases between. CDR3 nucleotide sequence: TGTGCCAGCAGTGAATTGGTTAATCCAGGTCAGCCCCAGCATTTT. Residues: CASSELVNPGQPQHF.

This chain joins TRBV3-1 and TRBJ2-3; 7 bases agree with TRBD1. The V gene end was trimmed by 4 bases and the J gene end by 6 bases; junction bases not matched to a gene: 4. CDR3 size: 13 residues. The germline V gene has CDR1 LGHDT and CDR2 YNNKEL (reference sequence). CDR3 DNA: TGTGCCAGCAGCCCCGTCAGGGGGGATACGCAGTATTTT. Its protein product is CASSPVRGDTQYF.

This clonotype was found a few times. The chain uses TRBV12-5 and TRBJ2-2, with unresolved D. This CDR3 spans 13 amino acids. V was pared by 1 base and J by 7 bases, with 7 bases between. CDR1 is LGHNT and CDR2 is FRNRAP in the germline V gene. The CDR3 spells CASGLGPGGELFF. For the CDR3, the DNA is TGTGCTAGTGGTTTGGGACCGGGCGGGGAGCTGTTTTTT.

This rearrangement joins TRBV12-3 or TRBV12-4 to TRBJ2-3; D may be TRBD2 (5 bases). V lost 6 bases and J lost 3, with 13 bases in between. CDR3 length: 14 residues. CDR3 sequence reads: CASRPEIATDTQYF. DNA of the CDR3: TGTGCCAGCAGGCCGGAGATAGCGACAGATACGCAGTATTTT.

This clonotype showed up many times. This chain joins TRBV15 and TRBJ2-7; perhaps TRBD2 as D (5 bases). This CDR3 contains 13 residues. Trimming took off 5 bases at V and 5 bases at J, with 13 bases between the two ends. Per the germline V gene, CDR1 is LNHNV and CDR2 is YYDKDF (reference sequence). In DNA form, the CDR3 reads TGTGCCACCAGCTCCGGGGTGTCGGACGAGCAGTACTTC. It specifies CATSSGVSDEQYF.